What follows describes a single T cell receptor beta chain. The CDR3 covers 15 residues. The germline CDR1 and CDR2 sequences are LGHDT and YNNKEL (reference sequence). V lost 5 bases, J lost 1 base, and 4 bases stayed unmatched. A second PCR, run for roughly 6 to 11 cycles, used a sample-barcoded 5' primer plus a J-beta primer mix. TCRdb re-derived calls from the 5' RACE reads in MiXCR, one entry per CDR3 protein. The table has about 540,000 distinct CDR3 sequences, less than 25% seen once. This record belongs to a study of blood T cells in healthy people across ages. This sample also appeared in a second study, on T cells of mothers and their children. That paper states: The output of TCR recombination is shaped by thymic selection similarly in related and unrelated pairs.

The sample was blood. The clonotype comes from a boy aged 5-17 years in good health. J is TRBJ1-5 and V is TRBV3-1; TRBD1 agrees at 8 bases. This chain's CDR3 is CASSSQGASNQPQHF. The CDR3 DNA reads TGTGCCAGCAGCTCTCAGGGGGCAAGCAATCAGCCCCAGCATTTT.